The rows below give T cell receptor beta chains drawn from one sample of a study of T-cell reconstitution after alpha-beta-depleted transplantation in children. In TCRdb, the PCR reads were re-called with MiXCR into one record per CDR3 protein. Of roughly 350,000 distinct CDR3 sequences detected, about 9.3% appear once; the ten largest clones hold approximately 2.3%. The material sequenced was PBMCs from the stem cell graft donor, taken from the stem cell graft. All receptors come from a human donor who donated a stem cell graft to a child with acute lymphoblastic leukemia. Each CDR3 is given with its conserved first and last residue. A D gene is named only where the DNA matches it firmly. Size tells how often a clone was seen (once, few, many) or the class of an expanded clone, and some rows leave it out.

>TRBJ2-7|-|TRBD1|TRBV7-9
CASSSTDRAPYEQYF
TGTGCCAGCAGCTCCACGGACAGGGCTCCGTACGAGCAGTACTTC
>TRBJ1-1|few|TRBD1|TRBV29-1
CSVDDRGGRAFF
TGCAGCGTTGATGACAGGGGAGGGAGGGCTTTCTTT
>TRBJ2-1|few|-|TRBV15
CATSSSGSGYNEQFF
TGTGCCACCAGCAGTTCCGGGAGTGGATACAATGAGCAGTTCTTC
>TRBJ2-2|-|-|TRBV6-5
CASSYGYTGELFF
TGTGCCAGCAGTTACGGGTACACCGGGGAGCTGTTTTTT
>TRBJ2-7|few|TRBD2|TRBV28
CASSSGGQNSYEQYF
TGTGCCAGCAGTTCGGGGGGGCAGAACTCCTACGAGCAGTACTTC
>TRBJ1-3|once|-|TRBV6-5
CASSYLPSGSSGNTIYF
TGTGCCAGCAGTTACTTGCCCTCAGGGAGCTCTGGAAACACCATATATTTT
>TRBJ2-5|-|-|TRBV5-5
CARSLREDQYF
TGTGCCCGCAGCCTCCGTGAAGACCAGTACTTC
>TRBJ1-6|many|-|TRBV7-9
CASSGGSSYNSPLHF
TGTGCCAGCAGCGGTGGGTCTTCCTATAATTCACCCCTCCACTTT
>TRBJ2-1|few|TRBD2|TRBV19
CASSIVAGGREQFF
TGTGCCAGTAGTATAGTTGCGGGAGGTCGAGAGCAGTTCTTC
>TRBJ2-7|many|TRBD1|TRBV6-2/TRBV6-3
CASSTRTGAYEQYF
TGTGCCAGCAGTACCCGGACAGGAGCCTACGAGCAGTACTTC
>TRBJ2-5|-|-|TRBV20-1
CSASPSQGNQETQYF
TGCAGTGCTAGCCCGTCTCAGGGTAACCAAGAGACCCAGTACTTC
>TRBJ2-1|many|-|TRBV20-1
CSARDTLEFF
TGCAGTGCTAGAGATACCCTCGAGTTCTTC
>TRBJ1-5|many|-|TRBV5-5
CASTGGTSNQPQHF
TGTGCCAGCACCGGGGGGACGAGCAATCAGCCCCAGCATTTT
>TRBJ2-1|-|TRBD2|TRBV20-1
CSASPALAGAYNEQFF
TGCAGTGCTAGTCCCGCTCTAGCGGGAGCCTACAATGAGCAGTTCTTC
>TRBJ2-7|-|-|TRBV28
CASTLPASYEQYF
TGTGCCAGCACCCTCCCCGCTAGCTACGAGCAGTACTTC
>TRBJ2-3|many|-|TRBV10-3
CAISDESDTQYF
TGTGCCATCAGTGACGAATCAGATACGCAGTATTTT
>TRBJ1-1|-|-|TRBV5-1
CASSLTVGQGWENTEAFF
TGCGCCAGCAGCTTGACTGTTGGCCAGGGTTGGGAGAACACTGAAGCTTTCTTT
>TRBJ1-4|-|-|TRBV29-1
CSVGQTGENLFF
TGCAGCGTTGGCCAGACAGGCGAAAACCTGTTTTTT
>TRBJ2-1|-|TRBD2|TRBV12-3/TRBV12-4
CASTPRNSGSSYNEQFF
TGTGCCAGCACTCCAAGGAATAGCGGGAGCTCCTACAATGAGCAGTTCTTC
>TRBJ2-1|few|TRBD2|TRBV6-5
CASRGGARTYNEQFF
TGTGCCAGCCGGGGGGGGGCAAGGACCTACAATGAGCAGTTCTTC
>TRBJ1-2|once|-|TRBV19
CASSIEGRFYGYTF
TGTGCCAGTAGTATAGAAGGACGATTCTATGGCTACACCTTC
>TRBJ1-1|-|-|TRBV7-8
CASSPNQGRNTEAFF
TGTGCCAGCAGCCCTAACCAGGGAAGGAACACTGAAGCTTTCTTT
>TRBJ2-3|-|TRBD2|TRBV20-1
CSATPRPSGHTDTQYF
TGCAGTGCTACCCCCAGGCCTAGCGGTCACACAGATACGCAGTATTTT
>TRBJ2-5|few|TRBD1|TRBV4-1
CASSQLGQPQETQYF
TGCGCCAGCAGCCAGTTGGGACAGCCGCAAGAGACCCAGTACTTC
>TRBJ1-1|-|-|TRBV10-3
CAFSFKLTAGRTNTEAFF
TGTGCCTTCAGTTTTAAGCTGACGGCCGGCAGGACGAACACTGAAGCTTTCTTT
>TRBJ2-7|few|-|TRBV29-1
CSVEDPGGLTYEQYF
TGCAGCGTTGAAGATCCGGGTGGTCTAACCTACGAGCAGTACTTC
>TRBJ2-7|few|-|TRBV7-9
CASSSPGLRGYEQYF
TGTGCCAGCAGCTCCCCCGGGCTCAGGGGCTACGAGCAGTACTTC
>TRBJ2-1|-|-|TRBV15
CATGSGEQFF
TGTGCCACCGGGTCGGGTGAGCAGTTCTTC
>TRBJ2-7|-|-|TRBV12-3/TRBV12-4
CASSQGTTSEQYF
TGTGCCAGCAGTCAGGGGACTACCAGTGAGCAGTACTTC
>TRBJ2-1|few|-|TRBV20-1
CSARELRERAYNEQFF
TGCAGTGCTAGAGAGCTCCGGGAGAGGGCCTACAATGAGCAGTTCTTC
>TRBJ1-5|many|-|TRBV15
CATSPTGYSNQPQHF
TGTGCCACCAGCCCGACAGGTTATAGCAATCAGCCCCAGCATTTT
>TRBJ2-7|few|-|TRBV6-5
CASSREFRYEQYF
TGTGCCAGCAGTCGGGAATTTCGCTACGAGCAGTACTTC
>TRBJ2-1|many|-|TRBV7-9
CASSPAGSSYNEQFF
TGTGCCAGCAGCCCAGCGGGTAGCTCCTACAATGAGCAGTTCTTC
>TRBJ2-1|-|TRBD2|TRBV7-2
CASSEGLVYNEQFF
TGTGCCAGCAGCGAGGGACTAGTCTACAATGAGCAGTTCTTC
>TRBJ2-3|many|-|TRBV5-5
CASSTSTDTQYF
TGTGCCAGCAGCACGAGCACAGATACGCAGTATTTT
>TRBJ1-1|-|-|TRBV7-9
CASSPTETREAFF
TGTGCCAGCAGCCCAACAGAGACACGGGAAGCTTTCTTT
>TRBJ2-4|many|-|TRBV2
CASGPRSRSQGHIQYF
TGTGCCAGCGGCCCCCGGAGTCGGTCCCAAGGACACATTCAGTACTTC
>TRBJ2-1|few|TRBD2|TRBV7-9
CASSLPRENEQFF
TGTGCCAGCAGCTTACCGCGGGAGAATGAGCAGTTCTTC
>TRBJ2-1|-|TRBD2|TRBV27
CASRPRLGLAGVNEQFF
TGTGCCAGCAGACCCCGTCTTGGGCTAGCGGGAGTCAATGAGCAGTTCTTC
>TRBJ2-1|-|TRBD1|TRBV20-1
CSASGQGAAYNEQFF
TGCAGTGCTAGCGGACAGGGGGCAGCTTACAATGAGCAGTTCTTC
>TRBJ2-7|-|-|TRBV7-2
CASSSLGAYEQYF
TGTGCCAGCAGCTCCCTAGGGGCTTACGAGCAGTACTTC
>TRBJ2-7|many|TRBD2|TRBV11-2
CASSLELSGGDEQYF
TGTGCCAGCAGCTTAGAACTGTCGGGGGGAGACGAGCAGTACTTC
>TRBJ2-1|many|-|TRBV7-8
CASMGRVSYNEQFF
TGTGCCAGCATGGGGCGGGTTTCCTACAATGAGCAGTTCTTC
>TRBJ2-3|many|TRBD2|TRBV5-5
CASSLREGLASDTQYF
TGTGCCAGCAGCTTAAGAGAGGGACTAGCGTCAGATACGCAGTATTTT
>TRBJ2-7|many|-|TRBV5-5
CASSPPVYEQYF
TGTGCCAGCAGCCCACCGGTTTACGAGCAGTACTTC
>TRBJ2-3|many|-|TRBV7-2
CASSLVGEDTQYF
TGTGCCAGCAGCTTAGTTGGGGAAGATACGCAGTATTTT